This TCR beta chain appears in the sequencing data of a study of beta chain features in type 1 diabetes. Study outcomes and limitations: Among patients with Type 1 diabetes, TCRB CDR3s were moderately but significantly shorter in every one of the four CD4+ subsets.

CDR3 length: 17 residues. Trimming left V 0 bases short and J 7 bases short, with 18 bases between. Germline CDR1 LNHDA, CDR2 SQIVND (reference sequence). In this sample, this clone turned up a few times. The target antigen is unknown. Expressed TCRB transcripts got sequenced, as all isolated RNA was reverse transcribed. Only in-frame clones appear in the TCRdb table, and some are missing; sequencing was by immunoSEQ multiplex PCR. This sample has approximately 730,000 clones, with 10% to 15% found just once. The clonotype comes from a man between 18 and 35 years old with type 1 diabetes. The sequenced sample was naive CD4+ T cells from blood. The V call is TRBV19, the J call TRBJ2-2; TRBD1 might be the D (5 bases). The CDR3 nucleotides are TGTGCCAGTAGTATAGAAGGGGCTGCCCCGGCGTTCGGGGAGCTGTTTTTT. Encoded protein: CASSIEGAAPAFGELFF.